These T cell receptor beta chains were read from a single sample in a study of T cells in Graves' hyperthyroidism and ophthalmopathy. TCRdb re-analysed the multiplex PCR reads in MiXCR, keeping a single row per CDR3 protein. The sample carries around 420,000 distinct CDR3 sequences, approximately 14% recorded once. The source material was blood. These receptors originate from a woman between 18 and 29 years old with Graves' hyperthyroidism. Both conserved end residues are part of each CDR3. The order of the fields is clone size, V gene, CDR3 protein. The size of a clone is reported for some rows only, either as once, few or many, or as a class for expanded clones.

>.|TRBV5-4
CASSPEGSSYEQYF
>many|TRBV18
CASSPRQGWETQYF
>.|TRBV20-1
CSAWDRGSIYSYTF
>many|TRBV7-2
CASSPTSGIYNEQFF
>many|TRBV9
CASSPQTGELFF
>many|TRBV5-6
CASSLVLAGGFSYNEQFF
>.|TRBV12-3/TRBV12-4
CASSSRGMRAYEQYF
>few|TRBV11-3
CASSLIGQTGELFF
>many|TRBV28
CASSPMEGRAISPLHF
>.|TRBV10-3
CAISEQGTYEQYF
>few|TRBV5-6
CASSLGGSFYEQYF
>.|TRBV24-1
CATSEVGPGKLAYEQYF
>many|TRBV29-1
CSVEQETQYF
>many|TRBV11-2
CASRSVPGGGGRVRETQYF
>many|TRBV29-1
CSVETVLAGESYEQYF
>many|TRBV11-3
CASSLAAGPPYEQYF
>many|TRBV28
CASSSPPGLAGEVDTQYF
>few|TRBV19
CASSIGLARYNEQFF
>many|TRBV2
CASSYDNLNTEAFF
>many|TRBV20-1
CSAGTGGFYNEQFF
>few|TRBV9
CASSVGGTNTGELFF
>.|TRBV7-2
CASSLETSFPQYF
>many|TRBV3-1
CASSVRETSTDTQYF
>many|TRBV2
CASRGTSEEPLEQFF
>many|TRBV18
CASSPGLASYEQYF
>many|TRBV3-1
CASSQDRLAGGLDTQYF
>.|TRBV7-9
CASSSRTGRTYEQYF
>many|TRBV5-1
CASSLTVRAGVPDTQYF
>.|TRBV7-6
CASSLYRTSGGSSYNEQFF
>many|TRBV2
CASSAGSYGYTF
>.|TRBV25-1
CASSDRREPLYGYTF